The 5 T cell receptor beta chains presented below share a single source sample, sequenced in a study of vaccination and CD4 T cells after COVID-19 (dated by TCRdb to between 2021 and 2024). Taken with the paper, the label for treatment or condition translates to: roughly nine-day PBMC culture with coronavirus spike peptide pools or control peptides (ViraFEST assay). Their recognized antigens are unknown. The library was obtained by PCR. The instrument given in TCRdb is Illumina iSeq 100. TCR sequencing of DNA from cultured CD4+ T cells used the Oncomine TCR Beta short-read assay at the Johns Hopkins FTIC core. Using fastp trimming at Q25 and MiXCR clonotype assembly, TCRdb reanalyzed the public sequencing data and kept in-frame beta chains. CDR3 protein duplicates are merged, each entry listing the most common genes and DNA. This sample gives some 10,000 distinct CDR3 sequences in total; about 20% of them show up just once. The ten largest clonotypes hold around 12% of the sample.

Specimen: CD4+ T cells from blood, cultured in vitro, collected after SARS-CoV-2 vaccination. The receptors originated from a human donor who had recovered from COVID-19.

This clonotype showed up just a few times. The chain uses TRBV6-1 and TRBJ2-2; 9 bases line up with TRBD1. The CDR3 contains 14 residues. Trimming removed 8 bases from V and 6 bases from J; junction bases left unmatched: 7. CDR1 is MNHNS, CDR2 SASEGT, per germline. The CDR3 region is CASFLTGGSGELFF. The DNA for the CDR3 is TGTGCCAGCTTTTTGACAGGGGGTTCCGGGGAGCTGTTTTTT.

This clonotype appeared a few times. The J gene is TRBJ2-5, the V gene TRBV7-9, with D unresolved. The V gene's germline CDR1 is SEHNR and CDR2 FQNEAQ (reference sequence). The CDR3 runs 12 residues. Trimming removed 5 bases at V and 5 bases at J, with 9 bases between. CDR3 sequence: CASSTTRETQYF. For the CDR3, the DNA is TGTGCCAGCAGCACGACTCGGGAGACCCAGTACTTC. The full variable domain, its missing parts supplied by reference TRBV7-9 and TRBJ2-5, is DTGVSQNPRHKITKRGQNVTFRCDPISEHNRLYWYRQTLGQGPEFLTYFQNEAQLEKSRLLSDRFSAERPKGSFSTLEIQRTEQGDSAMYLCASSTTRETQYFGPGTRLLVL.

In its sample, this clonotype was seen a few times. The V gene is TRBV6-2 or TRBV6-3, the J gene TRBJ2-1; D might be TRBD2 (5 bases). Per germline, CDR1 MNHEY and CDR2 SVGEGT. The germline V and J ends were trimmed by 2 bases and 1 base, with 6 bases remaining between them. This CDR3 has 14 amino acids. CDR3 bases: TGTGCCAGCAGTTACACGGGATCCTACAATGAGCAGTTCTTC. Encoded protein: CASSYTGSYNEQFF.

J is TRBJ2-3 and V is TRBV19; TRBD2 matches at 12 bases. Germline lookup yields CDR1 LNHDA and CDR2 SQIVND (reference sequence). V was clipped by 4 bases and J by 2 bases; unmatched bases: 4. The CDR3 is 16 residues long. The CDR3 protein is CASSRLAGAVTDTQYF. Written as DNA, the CDR3 is TGTGCCAGTAGTAGACTAGCGGGAGCGGTCACAGATACGCAGTATTTT.

A word on this clonotype: The junction and the germline gene differ at one end; a read error may be behind it. The chain links TRBV7-3 to TRBJ1-1; TRBD1 might be the D (5 bases). CDR1 and CDR2 from the germline V gene are SGHTA and FQGTGA. The CDR3 consists of 17 residues. This CDR3 is CASSLQPFAQVNTEVFF. In DNA, the CDR3 is TGTGCCAGCAGCTTACAGCCGTTCGCACAGGTGAACACTGAAGTTTTCTTT.